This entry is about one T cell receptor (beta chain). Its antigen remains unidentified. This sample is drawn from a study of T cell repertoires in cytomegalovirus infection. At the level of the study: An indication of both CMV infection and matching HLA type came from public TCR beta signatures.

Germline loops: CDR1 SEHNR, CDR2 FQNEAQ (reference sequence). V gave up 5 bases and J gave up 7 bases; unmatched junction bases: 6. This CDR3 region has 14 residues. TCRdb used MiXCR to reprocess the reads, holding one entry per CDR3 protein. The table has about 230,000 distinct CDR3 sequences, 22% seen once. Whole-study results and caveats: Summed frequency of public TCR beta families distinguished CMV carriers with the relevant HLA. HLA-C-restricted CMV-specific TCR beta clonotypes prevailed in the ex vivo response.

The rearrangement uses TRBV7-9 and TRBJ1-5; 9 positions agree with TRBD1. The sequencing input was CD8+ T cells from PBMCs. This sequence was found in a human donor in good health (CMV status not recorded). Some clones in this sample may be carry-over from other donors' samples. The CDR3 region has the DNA TGTGCCAGCAGCCTGACAGGGGGGGGGCAGCCCCAGCATTTT. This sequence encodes CASSLTGGGQPQHF.